This TCR beta chain was sequenced in a study of cytomegalovirus exposure and HLA in healthy donors. V lost 2 bases, J lost 6 bases, and 7 bases stayed unmatched. Per the germline V gene, CDR1 is SGHDT and CDR2 is YYEEEE. CDR3 length: 15 amino acids. Of note for this clone: The antigen remains undetermined.

Study findings and constraints: In vitro work confirmed that three CMV-associated chains recognize CMV antigens. When the data were analyzed later, several of the most significant clusters appeared to be linked to common viral pathogens.

Amplification used 60 Vbeta primers and 13 Jbeta primers. Using immunoSEQ multiplex PCR, the repertoire was profiled, and TCRdb retains in-frame clones only, with some absent. Its table lists under 100,000 clones. The receptor was isolated from a woman in her 30s in good health and CMV-seronegative. Sample: PBMCs. The rearrangement uses TRBV5-6 and TRBJ2-3, with 9 bases aligning to TRBD1. The CDR3 region has the DNA TGTGCCAGCAGCTTCCTACAGGGGGCGCGGGATACGCAGTATTTT. Translating it yields CASSFLQGARDTQYF.